Listed below are T cell receptor beta chains from one sample, sequenced in a study of cytomegalovirus exposure and HLA in healthy donors. The assay was immunoSEQ multiplex PCR, and TCRdb's table has in-frame clones only and misses some. The table lists about 200,000 clones, around 73% of them singletons. Sequencing input: PBMCs. The receptors derive from a male donor in good health and CMV-seronegative. CDR3s include the opening cysteine and the closing phenylalanine or tryptophan. The order of the fields is clone size, V gene, J gene, D gene, CDR3 DNA, CDR3 protein. A D gene is named only where the DNA matches it firmly. Clone size is not always given. Where it is, it says once, few, many or a class for expanded clones.

clone_size: -; v_call: TRBV7-2; j_call: TRBJ2-7; d_call: TRBD2; cdr3_nt: TGTGCCAGCAGCTTAGTGGCTAGCGGAGGGTACTACGAGCAGTACTTC; cdr3_aa: CASSLVASGGYYEQYF
clone_size: -; v_call: TRBV15; j_call: TRBJ1-2; d_call: -; cdr3_nt: TGTGCCACCAGCAGAGATAGGACAACACGCTATGGCTACACCTTC; cdr3_aa: CATSRDRTTRYGYTF
clone_size: -; v_call: TRBV10-3; j_call: TRBJ1-1; d_call: -; cdr3_nt: TGTGCCATCAGAGCCTGGGGGGGCTCGACAGGGAACACTGAAGCTTTCTTT; cdr3_aa: CAIRAWGGSTGNTEAFF
clone_size: -; v_call: TRBV5-6; j_call: TRBJ1-4; d_call: -; cdr3_nt: TGTGCCAGCAGCCGGACGACAGCAACTAATGAAAAACTGTTTTTT; cdr3_aa: CASSRTTATNEKLFF
clone_size: -; v_call: TRBV6-5; j_call: TRBJ2-7; d_call: TRBD2; cdr3_nt: TGTGCCAGCAGTTACGCAACTAGCGGGGGGTCCTACGAGCAGTACTTC; cdr3_aa: CASSYATSGGSYEQYF
clone_size: -; v_call: TRBV5-1; j_call: TRBJ1-1; d_call: -; cdr3_nt: TGCGCCAGCAGTTCTGCACAGATGAACACTGAAGCTTTCTTT; cdr3_aa: CASSSAQMNTEAFF
clone_size: -; v_call: TRBV5-6; j_call: TRBJ2-1; d_call: -; cdr3_nt: TGTGCCAGCAGCTTGAGTGGGAGGCCTCACAATGAGCAGTTCTTC; cdr3_aa: CASSLSGRPHNEQFF
clone_size: few; v_call: TRBV7-3; j_call: TRBJ2-1; d_call: -; cdr3_nt: TGTGCCAGCAGCTTGTCTAGCGAAAGACGCAATGAGCAGTTCTTC; cdr3_aa: CASSLSSERRNEQFF
clone_size: -; v_call: TRBV14; j_call: TRBJ2-1; d_call: -; cdr3_nt: TGTGCCAGCAGCCAAGAAGCACCTCTCTCGTACAATGAGCAGTTCTTC; cdr3_aa: CASSQEAPLSYNEQFF
clone_size: -; v_call: TRBV30; j_call: TRBJ1-4; d_call: -; cdr3_nt: TGTGCCTGGAGTGTACATCAGGGTGAACTGTTTTTT; cdr3_aa: CAWSVHQGELFF
clone_size: -; v_call: TRBV27; j_call: TRBJ1-2; d_call: -; cdr3_nt: TGTGCCAGCAGTTTAAGCAGGGTCGACTATGGCTACACCTTC; cdr3_aa: CASSLSRVDYGYTF
clone_size: -; v_call: TRBV6-6; j_call: TRBJ2-3; d_call: TRBD2; cdr3_nt: TGTGCCACCCAGGGAGGACTAGCGGGAGAAACAGATACGCAGTATTTT; cdr3_aa: CATQGGLAGETDTQYF
clone_size: -; v_call: TRBV28; j_call: TRBJ1-2; d_call: TRBD1; cdr3_nt: TGTGCCAGCAGTTTGACAGGGGGCAACTATGGCTACACCTTC; cdr3_aa: CASSLTGGNYGYTF
clone_size: few; v_call: TRBV10-2; j_call: TRBJ1-1; d_call: -; cdr3_nt: TGCGCCAGCAGGCTACCGGGACAAAACACTGAAGCTTTCTTT; cdr3_aa: CASRLPGQNTEAFF
clone_size: -; v_call: TRBV7-2; j_call: TRBJ2-1; d_call: -; cdr3_nt: TGTGCCAGCAGCTTTCCGGACAGAACCACGCAGTTCTTC; cdr3_aa: CASSFPDRTTQFF
clone_size: once; v_call: TRBV7-2; j_call: TRBJ2-3; d_call: TRBD2; cdr3_nt: TGTGCCAGCAGCGGGGGGGGACTAGCGGGAGGAGATACGCAGTATTTT; cdr3_aa: CASSGGGLAGGDTQYF
clone_size: -; v_call: TRBV2; j_call: TRBJ1-2; d_call: TRBD1; cdr3_nt: TGTGCCAGCAATCAACAGGGGGGTGGCTACACCTTC; cdr3_aa: CASNQQGGGYTF
clone_size: -; v_call: TRBV19; j_call: TRBJ1-5; d_call: -; cdr3_nt: TGTGCCAGTAGTATGTACTCATCGGGCAATCAGCCCCAGCATTTT; cdr3_aa: CASSMYSSGNQPQHF
clone_size: -; v_call: TRBV29-1; j_call: TRBJ1-5; d_call: TRBD1; cdr3_nt: TGCAGCGTTTCCGAACAGGGGGCACGACAGCCCCAGCATTTT; cdr3_aa: CSVSEQGARQPQHF
clone_size: -; v_call: TRBV29-1; j_call: TRBJ2-7; d_call: -; cdr3_nt: TGCAGCGTTGAGGACACGTTGGCCTACGAGCAGTACTTC; cdr3_aa: CSVEDTLAYEQYF
clone_size: -; v_call: TRBV5-1; j_call: TRBJ2-7; d_call: -; cdr3_nt: TGCGCCAGCAGCTTGGACAGGGTGGGCGAGCAGTACTTC; cdr3_aa: CASSLDRVGEQYF
clone_size: -; v_call: TRBV10-1; j_call: TRBJ2-2; d_call: TRBD1; cdr3_nt: TGCGCCAGCAGCCCCGGACAGGGGACCGGGGAGCTGTTTTTT; cdr3_aa: CASSPGQGTGELFF
clone_size: -; v_call: TRBV28; j_call: TRBJ2-4; d_call: TRBD1; cdr3_nt: TGTGCCAGCAGTACCGCCGGGACAGGGTGGAACATTCAGTACTTC; cdr3_aa: CASSTAGTGWNIQYF
clone_size: -; v_call: TRBV6-1; j_call: TRBJ2-2; d_call: -; cdr3_nt: TGTGCCAGCAGTGAAGCGCTTAAAACGGACTACAAATTTGGGGAGCTGTTTTTT; cdr3_aa: CASSEALKTDYKFGELFF
clone_size: -; v_call: TRBV28; j_call: TRBJ2-2; d_call: -; cdr3_nt: TGTGCCAGCACCACGACCCCGGGGACCGGGGAGCTGTTTTTT; cdr3_aa: CASTTTPGTGELFF
clone_size: -; v_call: TRBV5-1; j_call: TRBJ2-3; d_call: -; cdr3_nt: TGCGCCAGCGGAGTCGAAGAGCTGATAGATACGCAGTATTTT; cdr3_aa: CASGVEELIDTQYF
clone_size: -; v_call: TRBV9; j_call: TRBJ1-2; d_call: -; cdr3_nt: TGTGCCAGCAGCGTAGAGTCTGGGGCCTCGTATGGCTACACCTTC; cdr3_aa: CASSVESGASYGYTF